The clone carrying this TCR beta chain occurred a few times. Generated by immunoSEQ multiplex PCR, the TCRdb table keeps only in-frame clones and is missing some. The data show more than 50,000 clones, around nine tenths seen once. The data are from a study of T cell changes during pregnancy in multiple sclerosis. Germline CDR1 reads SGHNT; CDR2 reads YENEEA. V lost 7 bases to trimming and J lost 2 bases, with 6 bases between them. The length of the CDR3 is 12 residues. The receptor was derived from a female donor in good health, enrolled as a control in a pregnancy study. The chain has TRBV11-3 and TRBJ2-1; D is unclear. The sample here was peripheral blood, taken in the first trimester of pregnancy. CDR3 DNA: TGTGCCAGCAACACCGCCTACAATGAGCAGTTCTTC. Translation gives CASNTAYNEQFF.